The rows below give T cell receptor beta chains drawn from one sample of a study of T-cell reconstitution after alpha-beta-depleted transplantation in children. From the PCR reads, TCRdb called clonotypes with MiXCR, one entry per CDR3 protein. The sample includes under 300,000 distinct CDR3 sequences, around 10% of them seen just once. The sequencing used peripheral blood, collected 180 days after TCRalphabeta/CD19-depleted stem cell transplant. The receptors stem from a male patient aged 2-15 years who had a stem cell transplant for chronic granulomatous disease, so the T cells may come from the graft donor. CDR3s include the opening cysteine and the closing phenylalanine or tryptophan. The D gene is left open where the match is weak. Clone size, where shown, is once, few, many, or a class for clones that have expanded.

V,J,D,length,size,DNA,CDR3
TRBV29-1,TRBJ1-3,NA,16,many,TGCAGCGTCCAAAAAGGGGAGCAGCTCTCTGGAAACACCATATATTTT,CSVQKGEQLSGNTIYF
TRBV2,TRBJ2-7,TRBD1,15,few,TGTGCCAGCATGGGACAGCGCCTCCCCTCCTACGAGCAGTACTTC,CASMGQRLPSYEQYF
TRBV12-3/TRBV12-4,TRBJ2-7,NA,13,NA,TGTGCCAGCACCCTCGGGACTTGCTACGAGCAGTACTTC,CASTLGTCYEQYF
TRBV23-1,TRBJ2-1,NA,12,few,TGCGCCAGCAGTAGTGAAAGTCTTCATCCGCTCTTC,CASSSESLHPLF
TRBV20-1,TRBJ2-2,TRBD2,20,many,TGCAGTGCTAGAGATGTAATTCGGACTAGCGGGAGGGCCGACACCGGGGAGCTGTTTTTT,CSARDVIRTSGRADTGELFF
TRBV28,TRBJ1-1,TRBD1,13,many,TGTGCCAGCATCGGGACAGAGAACACTGAAGCTTTCTTT,CASIGTENTEAFF
TRBV6-1,TRBJ1-5,NA,14,NA,TGTGCCAGCAAGGAGAGTCAGAACAATCAGCCCCAGCATTTT,CASKESQNNQPQHF
TRBV7-2,TRBJ1-1,TRBD1,17,many,TGTGCCAGCATCCGGGACAGGGCGTATTCGTTGAACACTGAAGCTTTCTTT,CASIRDRAYSLNTEAFF
TRBV28,TRBJ2-7,NA,11,many,TGTGCCAGCAGTTTCCTGGACGAGCAGTACTTC,CASSFLDEQYF
TRBV7-6,TRBJ1-6,NA,20,many,TGTGCCAGCAGCTTAGTTGCGGGGGGACGGAGAGACTCTACTAATTCACCCCTCCACTTT,CASSLVAGGRRDSTNSPLHF
TRBV20-1,TRBJ2-1,TRBD2,14,many,TGCAGTGCTAGTGGTAGCGGGAGTGGCTATGAGCAGTTCTTC,CSASGSGSGYEQFF
TRBV7-8,TRBJ2-3,TRBD2,23,many,TGTGCCAGCAGCTTCCGGGACAGGGGAAAACTAGCGGGAGGGCCAGGGAGCACAGATACGCAGTATTTT,CASSFRDRGKLAGGPGSTDTQYF
TRBV20-1,TRBJ1-6,NA,11,many,TGCAGTGCTGGACCGGGGGGACCCCTCCACTTT,CSAGPGGPLHF
TRBV20-1,TRBJ1-6,TRBD1,14,many,TGCAGTGGGAAGGGGGCACAGGGAGGATCACCCCTCCACTTT,CSGKGAQGGSPLHF